This T cell receptor (beta chain) originates from a study of blood T cells in healthy people across ages. The CDR3 runs 14 residues. Looked up from germline, CDR1 is SEHNR and CDR2 is FQNEAQ (reference sequence). Unmatched junction bases numbered 8, after V lost 3 bases and J lost 10 bases. Combining a sample-barcoded 5' primer with a J-beta primer mix, a second PCR ran for roughly 6 to 11 cycles. MiXCR, applied by TCRdb to the 5' RACE reads, yields one record per CDR3 protein. The sample lists approximately 1.5 million distinct CDR3 sequences; roughly a third were seen once. This chain uses TRBV7-9 with TRBJ1-5; 8 bases fit TRBD1. Sequencing used blood. The receptor's source is a woman aged 25 to 45 in good health. CDR3 in amino acids: CASSFGQGYRPQHF. Written as DNA, the CDR3 is TGTGCCAGCAGCTTTGGACAGGGCTATCGACCCCAGCATTTT.